The 27 T cell receptor beta chains in this list originate from one sample, sequenced in a study of persistence of HIV-infected CD4 T cells. The stimulus was lysate of CMV-infected fibroblasts, about 11 ug/mL. CD40L-negative CD69-negative CD45RO-high memory CD4+ T cells were sorted as populations depleted of antigen-responding cells. These receptors' antigens are unknown. The libraries were made with immunoSEQ version 4 in survey mode. The protocol was immunoSEQ multiplex PCR, while the TCRdb copy is restricted to in-frame clones and leaves out a portion. The repertoire holds 25,000 to 30,000 clones, almost 85% seen once, with 4.6% in the top ten. Specimen: CD4+ T cells sorted from PBMCs after 18-hour stimulation, collected from a patient who received antiretroviral therapy. The receptors shown here come from an adult man with HIV who was CMV-seropositive.

The chain carries TRBV5-4 and TRBJ1-3, with 7 bases identical to TRBD1. Germline CDR1 and CDR2: SGHNT and YYREEE (reference sequence). Trimming cost V 0 bases and J 3 bases; bases outside gene matches: 0. The CDR3 has 14 amino acids. CDR3 nucleotide sequence: TGTGCCAGCAGCTTGGCAGGGGGTGGAAACACCATATATTTT. Translating it yields CASSLAGGGNTIYF.

As regards this clone: This sample includes further DNA sequences coding for the same CDR3. The CDR3 loop reads CASSLDRTYEQYF. DNA for the CDR3: TGCGCCAGCAGCTTGGACAGGACCTACGAGCAGTACTTC. V gene TRBV5-1 combines with J gene TRBJ2-7, with D possibly being TRBD1 (5 bases). CDR3 size: 13 residues. Germline assignment: CDR1 SGHRS and CDR2 YFSETQ. V lost 0 bases and J 2 bases, leaving 6 bases between the germline ends.

This clone has only a few counts. This chain connects TRBV7-8 to TRBJ2-3; 7 bases match TRBD1. V was clipped by 5 bases and J by 2 bases; unmatched bases: 10. The CDR3 has 16 amino acids. Looked up from germline, CDR1 is SGHVS and CDR2 is FQNEAQ. The CDR3 region is CASSITRQGFTDTQYF. In DNA, the CDR3 is TGTGCCAGCAGCATAACAAGACAGGGTTTCACAGATACGCAGTATTTT.

The rearrangement joins TRBV27 to TRBJ2-7; 8 bases are shared with TRBD1. Per germline, CDR1 MNHEY and CDR2 SMNVEV (reference sequence). This CDR3 contains 14 residues. Trimming took 6 bases from V and 2 from J; bases not matched to a gene: 6. The CDR3, as DNA: TGTGCCAGCAGGCCGGGACAGGCTCCCTACGAGCAGTACTTC. Protein product: CASRPGQAPYEQYF.

The V gene is TRBV12-5, the J gene TRBJ2-3; 11 bases agree with TRBD2. J was trimmed by 0 bases and V by 0 bases; bases with no gene match: 8. The CDR3 runs 19 residues. The germline CDR1 and CDR2 sequences are LGHNT and FRNRAP. The CDR3 is CASGLVQLAGVPSTDTQYF. The CDR3 region has the DNA TGTGCTAGTGGTTTGGTACAACTAGCGGGGGTTCCTAGCACAGATACGCAGTATTTT.

V is TRBV2 and J is TRBJ1-1; tentatively, D is TRBD1 (5 bases). The length of the CDR3 is 16 residues. V dropped 5 bases and J dropped 4 bases, with 20 bases sitting between them. Germline V gene data show CDR1 as SNHLY and CDR2 as FYNNEI. CDR3 residues: CASSITSVRGGTEAFF. DNA for the CDR3: TGTGCCAGCAGTATCACCTCGGTCCGCGGGGGCACTGAAGCTTTCTTT.

This clone was seen just once. This rearrangement joins TRBV19 to TRBJ2-1; TRBD1 matches at 9 bases. The CDR3 is 15 amino acids. From germline, CDR1 is LNHDA and CDR2 SQIVND (reference sequence). V was clipped by 3 bases and J by 6 bases; unmatched bases: 6. This CDR3 reads CASSMRDRDANEQFF. Written as DNA, the CDR3 is TGTGCCAGTAGTATGAGGGACAGGGATGCCAATGAGCAGTTCTTC.

This clone was counted between two and nine times. CDR3 sequence reads: CASSPDRNSPLHF. The CDR3 coding sequence is TGTGCCAGCAGCCCAGACAGAAATTCACCCCTCCACTTT. The chain carries TRBV5-4 and TRBJ1-6, with a tentative D call TRBD1 (5 bases). From germline, CDR1 is SGHNT and CDR2 YYREEE (reference sequence). Trimming removed 4 bases from V and 7 bases from J, with 9 bases in between. The CDR3 covers 13 residues.

The chain has TRBV6-6 and TRBJ2-7; D gene uncertain. Looked up from germline, CDR1 is MNHNY and CDR2 is SVGAGI (reference sequence). Trimming took off 6 bases at V and 0 bases at J, with 15 bases between the two ends. CDR3 length: 15 residues. The DNA of the CDR3 is TGTGCCAGCAGCCCCCCCTCAGGCGTCTCCTACGAGCAGTACTTC. Protein sequence: CASSPPSGVSYEQYF.

The V gene is TRBV7-3, the J gene TRBJ2-1, with D tentatively TRBD1 (7 bases). Germline CDR1 SGHTA, CDR2 FQGTGA. The V end was cut by 5 bases, the J end by 4 bases, with 15 bases between. The CDR3 has 15 residues. The CDR3 spells CASSRTGGGYNEQFF. The CDR3 nucleotides read TGTGCCAGCAGCCGGACAGGAGGGGGTTACAATGAGCAGTTCTTC.

This clone was recorded a few times. This rearrangement joins TRBV10-2 to TRBJ1-1; no firm D call. The CDR3 has 12 amino acids. Germline V lookup: CDR1 WSHSY, CDR2 SAAADI. Between the trimmed V and J ends, which lost 3 bases and 10 bases, there was a span of 12 bases. CDR3 sequence: CASSDLQESAFF. The CDR3 DNA sequence: TGCGCCAGCAGTGATCTTCAGGAGTCAGCTTTCTTT.

The CDR3 here is CASSRSGGREKLFF. The CDR3 DNA reads TGTGCCAGCAGCCGTTCAGGGGGCAGGGAAAAACTGTTTTTT. This chain connects TRBV7-9 to TRBJ1-4; 8 bases match TRBD1. Germline V gene lookup returns CDR1 SEHNR and CDR2 FQNEAQ (reference sequence). The CDR3 runs 14 residues. The J segment lost 8 bases and the V segment lost 5 bases, leaving 7 bases of the junction unmatched.

J is TRBJ1-2 and V is TRBV29-1, with a weak D call TRBD1 (5 bases). V was shortened by 5 bases and J by 6 bases, with 16 bases between the two germline ends. The germline CDR1 and CDR2 sequences are SQVTM and ANQGSEA. The CDR3 length is 13 residues. The CDR3 DNA follows: TGCAGCGTTATTGGGGACCTACTCGATGGCTACACCTTC. Protein product: CSVIGDLLDGYTF. The entire variable domain, with the rest obtained from reference TRBV29-1 and TRBJ1-2, is as follows: SAVISQKPSRDICQRGTSLTIQCQVDSQVTMMFWYRQQPGQSLTLIATANQGSEATYESGFVIDKFPISRPNLTFSTLTVSNMSPEDSSIYLCSVIGDLLDGYTFGSGTRLTVV.

The J gene is TRBJ2-3, the V gene TRBV29-1; D is perhaps TRBD2 (5 bases). The CDR3 runs to 14 residues. Germline values: CDR1 SQVTM, CDR2 ANQGSEA. V was clipped by 7 bases and J by 3 bases, with 17 bases between them. The CDR3 bases are TGCAGCGCCCGGCAGGCAGGAGGTACAGATACGCAGTATTTT. This sequence encodes CSARQAGGTDTQYF.

The V call is TRBV18, the J call TRBJ1-5; D is uncertain. Germline V gene lookup returns CDR1 KGHSH and CDR2 LQKENI. This CDR3 region has 15 residues. The V end was cut by 2 bases, the J end by 2 bases, with 10 bases between. In nucleotides, the CDR3 is TGTGCCAGCTCACCAGATGAGGGCGGCAATCAGCCCCAGCATTTT. As protein: CASSPDEGGNQPQHF.

The chain carries TRBV6-5 and TRBJ2-1, with 8 positions matching TRBD1. The CDR3 has 14 residues. The V gene end was trimmed by 8 bases and the J gene end by 7 bases; junction bases not matched to a gene: 10. CDR1 and CDR2 from the germline V gene are MNHEY and SVGAGI. CDR3 amino acids: CASRTYRGLNEQFF. The CDR3 bases are TGTGCCAGCCGGACCTACAGGGGGTTAAATGAGCAGTTCTTC.

The chain recombines TRBV28 with TRBJ1-5; D is perhaps TRBD1 (6 bases). CDR1 and CDR2 (germline): MDHEN, SYDVKM. This CDR3 has 13 residues. Trimming pared 7 bases from V and 7 bases from J, leaving 14 bases between. Here the CDR3 reads CASTWTARQPQHF. The DNA of the CDR3 is TGTGCCAGCACCTGGACAGCCCGCCAGCCCCAGCATTTT.

The chain links TRBV18 to TRBJ2-7; D is possibly TRBD1 (5 bases). The length of the CDR3 is 14 residues. Germline CDR1 reads KGHSH; CDR2 reads LQKENI. The V end was cut by 2 bases, the J end by 2 bases, with 10 bases between. The DNA for the CDR3 is TGTGCCAGCTCACCATCCCGACAGACCTACGAGCAGTACTTC. It specifies CASSPSRQTYEQYF.

The table lists this clone with a count of one. The chain employs TRBV18 and TRBJ2-7; 8 bases map to TRBD1. With 3 bases clipped from V and 4 bases from J, the junction kept 5 bases outside the gene matches. The CDR3 is made up of 14 amino acids. The germline CDR1 and CDR2 sequences are KGHSH and LQKENI. The CDR3 here is CASSPSRDRYEQYF. In DNA form, the CDR3 reads TGTGCCAGCTCACCTTCTCGGGACAGGTACGAGCAGTACTTC.

The chain uses TRBV19 and TRBJ2-2, with 10 bases lining up with TRBD1. Germline trimming cut 0 bases from V and 3 bases from J; bases unmatched to any gene: 4. The CDR3 is 17 residues long. The germline V gene encodes CDR1 LNHDA and CDR2 SQIVND (reference sequence). The CDR3 region is CASSIETGGTDTGELFF. The CDR3 DNA reads as TGTGCCAGTAGTATAGAGACAGGGGGCACGGACACCGGGGAGCTGTTTTTT.

The sample holds a few counts of this clone. The rearrangement uses TRBV3-1 (or the pseudogene TRBV3-2) and TRBJ1-1; D gene ambiguous. CDR3 size: 14 residues. Germline CDR1 LGHDT, CDR2 YNNKEL (reference sequence). Trimming left V 0 bases short and J 2 bases short, with 7 bases between. The CDR3 region is CASSQDAANTEAFF. In DNA form, the CDR3 reads TGTGCCAGCAGCCAAGACGCCGCAAACACTGAAGCTTTCTTT.

This chain links TRBV28 with TRBJ1-1; D is undetermined. V lost 7 bases, J lost 4 bases, and 16 bases lay in between. Germline V gene lookup returns CDR1 MDHEN and CDR2 SYDVKM. This CDR3 comprises 14 residues. CDR3 DNA: TGTGCCAGCATTCGGACGTGGAAAGGCACTGAAGCTTTCTTT. As protein: CASIRTWKGTEAFF.

J is TRBJ1-2 and V is TRBV10-3; 9 nucleotides align to TRBD1. The CDR3 totals 13 residues. Germline trimming cut 3 bases from V and 6 bases from J; bases unmatched to any gene: 2. The germline V gene encodes CDR1 ENHRY and CDR2 SYGVKD. The CDR3 spells CAISDRTGDGYTF. The CDR3 bases are TGTGCCATCAGTGATCGGACAGGGGATGGCTACACCTTC.

This sequence joins TRBV4-1 and TRBJ2-3, with 11 bases identical to TRBD1. The V and J ends lost 0 bases and 4 bases, in that order; junction bases with no gene match: 3. The length of the CDR3 is 16 residues. Looked up from germline, CDR1 is MGHRA and CDR2 is YSYEKL. Here the CDR3 reads CASSQDSDRGPDTQYF. CDR3 in DNA: TGCGCCAGCAGCCAAGATTCGGACAGGGGGCCAGATACGCAGTATTTT.

The CDR3 region has the DNA TGCGCCAGCAGCGAACAGGGCGTTAGCTACGAGCAGTACTTC. Translating it yields CASSEQGVSYEQYF. The chain is built from TRBV5-1 and TRBJ2-7; D possibly corresponds to TRBD1 (6 bases). The CDR3 runs to 14 residues. V gave up 4 bases and J gave up 3 bases, with 14 bases separating them. Germline loops: CDR1 SGHRS, CDR2 YFSETQ.

The chain carries TRBV14 and TRBJ1-3, with D perhaps matching TRBD1 (5 bases). This CDR3 is built from 15 residues. V was trimmed by 1 base and J by 4 bases, leaving 11 bases between them. In germline, CDR1 is SGHDN, CDR2 FVKESK. The CDR3 DNA follows: TGTGCCAGCAGCCAAGTCCGGGGCCTCGGAAACACCATATATTTT. Translating gives CASSQVRGLGNTIYF. Drawing the rest from reference TRBV14 and TRBJ1-3, the complete variable domain is EAGVTQFPSHSVIEKGQTVTLRCDPISGHDNLYWYRRVMGKEIKFLLHFVKESKQDESGMPNNRFLAERTGGTYSTLKVQPAELEDSGVYFCASSQVRGLGNTIYFGEGSWLTVV.

The chain uses TRBV20-1 and TRBJ1-5, with TRBD1 as a possible D gene (5 bases). Trimming stripped 3 bases from V and 5 bases from J, with 11 bases between. Germline loops: CDR1 DFQATT, CDR2 SNEGSKA (reference sequence). The CDR3 totals 13 residues. The CDR3 nucleotides are TGCAGTGCTAGTGTCGACAGAGATCAGCCCCAGCATTTT. It codes for CSASVDRDQPQHF.